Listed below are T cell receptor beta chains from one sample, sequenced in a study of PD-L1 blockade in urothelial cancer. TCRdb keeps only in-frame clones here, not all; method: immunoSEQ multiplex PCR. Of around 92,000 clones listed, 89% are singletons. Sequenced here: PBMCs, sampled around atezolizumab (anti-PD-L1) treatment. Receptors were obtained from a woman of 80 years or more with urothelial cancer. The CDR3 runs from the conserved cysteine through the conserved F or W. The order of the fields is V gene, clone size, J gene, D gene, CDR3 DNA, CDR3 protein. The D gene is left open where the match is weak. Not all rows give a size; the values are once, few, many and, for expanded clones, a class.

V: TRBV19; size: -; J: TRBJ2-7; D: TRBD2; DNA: TGTGCCAGTAGTAAGGGACTACCCTACGAGCAGTACTTC; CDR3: CASSKGLPYEQYF
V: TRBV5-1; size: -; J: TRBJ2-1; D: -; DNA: TGCGCCAGCAGCTTGGGGACTTCGAGGGAGCAGTTCTTC; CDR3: CASSLGTSREQFF
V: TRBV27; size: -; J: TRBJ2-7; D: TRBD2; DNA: TGTGCCAGCAGCCCTAGCGGGAGTATAGGAAAGCAGTACTTC; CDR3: CASSPSGSIGKQYF
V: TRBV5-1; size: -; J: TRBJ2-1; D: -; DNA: TGCGCCAGCAGCTTGGCACCCGCCGGCTCCTACAATGAGCAGTTCTTC; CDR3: CASSLAPAGSYNEQFF
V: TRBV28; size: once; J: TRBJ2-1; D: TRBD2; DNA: TGTGCCTCCTGGGGGACTAGCGTGTTGAATGAGCAGTTCTTC; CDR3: CASWGTSVLNEQFF
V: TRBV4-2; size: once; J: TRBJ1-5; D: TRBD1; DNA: TGTGCCAGCAGCCAAGGGGGACAGGGGGCGAGTAGCAATCAGCCCCAGCATTTT; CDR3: CASSQGGQGASSNQPQHF
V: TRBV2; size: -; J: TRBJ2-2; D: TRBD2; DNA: TGTGCCAGCAGTGCTATTAACCTAGCGGGAGGCACCGGGGAGCTGTTTTTT; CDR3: CASSAINLAGGTGELFF
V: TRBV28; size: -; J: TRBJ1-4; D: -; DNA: TGTGCCAGCAGTACCCAGGGGAATGAAAAACTGTTTTTT; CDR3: CASSTQGNEKLFF
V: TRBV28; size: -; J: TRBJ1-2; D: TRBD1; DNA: TGTGCCAGCAGTTATAGGGGGCTTGGAGGAGGCTACACCTTC; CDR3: CASSYRGLGGGYTF
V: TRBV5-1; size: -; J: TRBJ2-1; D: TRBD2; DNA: TGCGCCAGCAGCTCGAGTAGCGGGAACCCCCCGTACAATGAGCAGTTCTTC; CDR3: CASSSSSGNPPYNEQFF
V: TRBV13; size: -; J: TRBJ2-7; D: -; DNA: TGTGCCAGCAGCAGAGGTTCAACGGGACTCCCCGGGGTGTACGAGCAGTACTTC; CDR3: CASSRGSTGLPGVYEQYF
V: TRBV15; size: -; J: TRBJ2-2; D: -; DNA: TGTGCCACCAGCAGAGACCAGGTGAACACCGGGGAGCTGTTTTTT; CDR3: CATSRDQVNTGELFF
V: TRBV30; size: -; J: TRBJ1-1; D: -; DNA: TGTGCCTGGATGCGGGGGCCCATGAACACTGAAGCTTTCTTT; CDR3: CAWMRGPMNTEAFF
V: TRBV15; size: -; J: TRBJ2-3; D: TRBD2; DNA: TGTGCCACCAGCGGAAGAGCCGGGACTAGCGCTATCCCTAGCACAGATACGCAGTATTTT; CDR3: CATSGRAGTSAIPSTDTQYF
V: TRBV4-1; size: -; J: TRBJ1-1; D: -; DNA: TGCGCCAGCAGCCAAGGGCAGGGGACGAACACTGAAGCTTTCTTT; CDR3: CASSQGQGTNTEAFF
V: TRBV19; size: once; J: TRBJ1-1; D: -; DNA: TGTGCCAGTCGACACCGGAACACTGAAGCTTTCTTT; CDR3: CASRHRNTEAFF
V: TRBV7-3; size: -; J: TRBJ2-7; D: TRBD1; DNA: TGTGCCAGCAGCTTAGAAGGGGGCCGCGAGCAGTACTTC; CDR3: CASSLEGGREQYF
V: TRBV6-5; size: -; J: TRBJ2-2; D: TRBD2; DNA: TGTGCCACGCTAGCGGGAGGGTGGACCGGGGAGCTGTTTTTT; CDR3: CATLAGGWTGELFF
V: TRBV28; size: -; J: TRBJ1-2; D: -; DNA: TGTGCCAGCAGTTTAACAGGGTTTTTTGGCTACACCTTC; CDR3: CASSLTGFFGYTF
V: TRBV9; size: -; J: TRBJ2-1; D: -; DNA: TGTGCCAGCAGCGGCGACCCCGACAGCAATAGTTTAAAGTTCCATGAGCAGTTCTTC; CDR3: CASSGDPDSNSLKFHEQFF
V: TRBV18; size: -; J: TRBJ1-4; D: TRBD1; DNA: TGTGCCAGCTCACGATCGGCAGGGGGAGGATCTAATGAAAAACTGTTTTTT; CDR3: CASSRSAGGGSNEKLFF